The T cell receptor beta chain described here comes from a study of T cell responses to AZD1222 COVID-19 vaccine. On this clone: As yet, its antigen is unknown.

This CDR3 spans 15 amino acids. With 5 bases removed from V and 0 bases from J, the gap between germline ends came to 13 bases. From germline, CDR1 is LNHDA and CDR2 SQIVND (reference sequence). The table came from immunoSEQ multiplex PCR; TCRdb's copy has only in-frame clones and leaves some out. In the table there are some 150,000 clones, approximately 90% of which are singletons. Study outcomes and limitations: Spike-specific TCR breadth and depth were elevated following two AZD1222 doses. Every sample of the repertoires postdated the peak T cell response.

The source material was peripheral blood, sampled on day 0 of AZD1222 vaccination. This receptor was obtained from an adult in good health. The genes are TRBV19 and TRBJ1-1; no definite D call. CDR3 in amino acids: CASSLLAGMNTEAFF. Written as DNA, the CDR3 is TGTGCCAGTAGTCTGCTGGCCGGCATGAACACTGAAGCTTTCTTT.